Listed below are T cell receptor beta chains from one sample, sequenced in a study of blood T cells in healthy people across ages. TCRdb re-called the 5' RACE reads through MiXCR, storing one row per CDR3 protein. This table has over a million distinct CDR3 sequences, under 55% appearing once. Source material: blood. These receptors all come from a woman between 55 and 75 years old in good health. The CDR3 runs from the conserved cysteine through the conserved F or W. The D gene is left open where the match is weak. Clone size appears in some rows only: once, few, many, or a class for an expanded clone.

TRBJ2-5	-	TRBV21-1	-	TGTGCCAGCACCCGGGGAGGGACTCCCGGGACTCAAGAGACCCAGTACTTC	CASTRGGTPGTQETQYF
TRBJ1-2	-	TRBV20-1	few	TGCAGTGCTAGGGATACCCCCGTGGGCGGCTACACCTTC	CSARDTPVGGYTF
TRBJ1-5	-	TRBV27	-	TGTGCCAGCAGTTTGACTGGGACGGGCAATCAGCCCCAGCATTTT	CASSLTGTGNQPQHF
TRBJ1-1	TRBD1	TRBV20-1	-	TGCAGTGCTAGGTCACAGGGGGCCTCTGCTTTCTTT	CSARSQGASAFF
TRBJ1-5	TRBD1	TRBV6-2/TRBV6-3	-	TGTGCCAGCAGTTACCCGCGACAGGGTTCTAATCAGCCCCAGCATTTT	CASSYPRQGSNQPQHF
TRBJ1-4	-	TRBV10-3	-	TGTGCCATCAGTGAACGGACTGGGAGTAATGAAAAACTGTTTTTT	CAISERTGSNEKLFF
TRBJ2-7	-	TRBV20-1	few	TGCAGTGCTAGAGATGGGCGATACGAGCAGTACTTC	CSARDGRYEQYF
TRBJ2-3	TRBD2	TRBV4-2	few	TGTGCCAGCAGCCCAAATATAAGACTAGCGGGAGACGGAGGGATCACAGATACGCAGTATTTT	CASSPNIRLAGDGGITDTQYF
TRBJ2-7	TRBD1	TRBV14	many	TGTGCCAGCAGCCGAGGACAGGGGCGAAACTACGAGCAGTACTTC	CASSRGQGRNYEQYF
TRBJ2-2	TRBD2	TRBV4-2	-	TGTGCCAGCAGCCCCCTACTAGCGGGAGGTGCGTCCGGGGAGCTGTTTTTT	CASSPLLAGGASGELFF
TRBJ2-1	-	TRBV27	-	TGTGCCAGCAGTTTAGAGGTGGGACTTAGGAGGCTGTTCTTC	CASSLEVGLRRLFF
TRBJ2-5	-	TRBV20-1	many	TGCAGTGTGGGTAGCGGTTTGGAAGGGGGGACCCAGTACTTC	CSVGSGLEGGTQYF